Following are 10 T cell receptor beta chains from one sample sequenced in a study of T cells in Graves' hyperthyroidism and ophthalmopathy. The source material, RNA transcripts, was used to amplify TCR beta CDR3 regions. When the TCR CDR3 underwent first-round RT-PCR, the HTBI primer set was used. TCRdb reprocessed the multiplex PCR reads via MiXCR and lists one record per CDR3 protein. The profile shows 250,000 to 300,000 distinct CDR3 sequences, around 15% of them singletons. The sequenced sample consisted of blood. Receptors were obtained from a woman between 50 and 59 years old with Graves' hyperthyroidism that later progressed to Graves' ophthalmopathy.

This clonotype was recorded many times. CDR3 loop: CASRGYIGTGVNEQYF. For the CDR3, the DNA is TGTGCCAGCAGGGGATACATAGGGACAGGGGTTAACGAGCAGTACTTC. This chain uses TRBV6-5 with TRBJ2-7; 10 bases map to TRBD1. Germline V gene lookup returns CDR1 MNHEY and CDR2 SVGAGI. The V segment lost 6 bases and the J segment 5 bases; nucleotides outside the gene matches: 13. The CDR3 length is 16 residues.

The chain couples TRBV10-3 to TRBJ2-5; TRBD2 might be the D (5 bases). Germline-derived CDR1 and CDR2 are ENHRY and SYGVKD. This CDR3 region has 12 residues. V lost 10 bases and J lost 7, with 16 bases in between. CDR3 in DNA: TGTGCCAGTAACGGCCCCGAGGGGACCCAGTACTTC. Protein sequence: CASNGPEGTQYF.

This clonotype was recorded at least ten times. The rearrangement links TRBV27 to TRBJ2-7, with D possibly TRBD2 on 5 matching bases. Germline loops: CDR1 MNHEY, CDR2 SMNVEV (reference sequence). V was cut by 0 bases and J by 3 bases, with 15 bases left in between. The CDR3 is 16 amino acids. The CDR3 reads CASSLSRGLAVYEQYF. CDR3 coding DNA: TGTGCCAGCAGTTTATCAAGAGGGCTAGCAGTCTACGAGCAGTACTTC.

The genes are TRBV27 and TRBJ2-1; 9 nucleotides agree with TRBD2. The CDR3 runs 16 residues. The germline gives CDR1 MNHEY, CDR2 SMNVEV (reference sequence). V was pared by 3 bases and J by 12 bases, with 15 bases of the junction left unmatched. DNA of the CDR3: TGTGCCAGCAGTTTTATATCTGGGCTAGCGGGAAGTCGGCAGTTCTTC. This sequence encodes CASSFISGLAGSRQFF.

In this sample, this clonotype turned up many times. The chain uses TRBV28 and TRBJ2-7; TRBD2 matches at 10 bases. CDR3 size: 18 residues. CDR1 and CDR2 (germline): MDHEN, SYDVKM. The V gene end was trimmed by 3 bases and the J gene end by 4 bases; junction bases not matched to a gene: 15. The CDR3 DNA follows: TGTGCCAGCAGTTTTCCCTCTAGCGGGAGAAAGGGGCGGTACGAGCAGTACTTC. As protein: CASSFPSSGRKGRYEQYF.

This clonotype turned up a few times. The V gene is TRBV2, the J gene TRBJ1-1; weak D call: TRBD1 (5 bases). The CDR3 is 14 residues long. The V end was cut by 2 bases, the J end by 1 base, with 8 bases between. Germline CDR1 SNHLY, CDR2 FYNNEI. CDR3 amino acids: CASSEWGPNTEAFF. In DNA form, the CDR3 reads TGTGCCAGCAGTGAATGGGGACCGAACACTGAAGCTTTCTTT.

V is TRBV20-1 and J is TRBJ1-5; D is undetermined. CDR3 size: 14 residues. Germline CDR1 reads DFQATT; CDR2 reads SNEGSKA (reference sequence). The V and J ends lost 1 base and 5 bases respectively, with 12 bases between them. CDR3 sequence: CSARGPEDYQPQHF. DNA for the CDR3: TGCAGTGCTAGAGGACCGGAGGATTATCAGCCCCAGCATTTT.

This clonotype was counted many times. The chain joins TRBV28 to TRBJ1-2; 11 nucleotides line up with TRBD1. The CDR3 is 15 amino acids. CDR1 is MDHEN, CDR2 SYDVKM, per germline. With V trimmed by 4 bases and J by 8 bases, 9 bases remained unmatched. DNA of the CDR3: TGTGCCAGCAGTTCCCCCGGGACAGGGGGAAGGGGCTACACCTTC. Translated, it gives CASSSPGTGGRGYTF.

This clonotype was observed many times. The chain carries TRBV12-3 or TRBV12-4 and TRBJ2-3; possibly TRBD1 or TRBD2 for D (7 bases each). The CDR3 extends over 15 amino acids. V was pared by 4 bases and J by 5 bases, with 16 bases between. For the CDR3, the DNA is TGTGCCAGCAGTTCCCCTGGCAGGGGGGGAGATACGCAGTATTTT. It specifies CASSSPGRGGDTQYF.

The sample holds many counts of this clonotype. The genes are TRBV20-1 and TRBJ2-5; no reliable D call. The V end was cut by 5 bases, the J end by 6 bases, with 16 bases between. This CDR3 has 13 residues. Germline CDR1 reads DFQATT; CDR2 reads SNEGSKA (reference sequence). The CDR3 reads CSAPLPRQKTQYF. CDR3 bases: TGCAGTGCTCCTCTACCCCGTCAGAAGACCCAGTACTTC.